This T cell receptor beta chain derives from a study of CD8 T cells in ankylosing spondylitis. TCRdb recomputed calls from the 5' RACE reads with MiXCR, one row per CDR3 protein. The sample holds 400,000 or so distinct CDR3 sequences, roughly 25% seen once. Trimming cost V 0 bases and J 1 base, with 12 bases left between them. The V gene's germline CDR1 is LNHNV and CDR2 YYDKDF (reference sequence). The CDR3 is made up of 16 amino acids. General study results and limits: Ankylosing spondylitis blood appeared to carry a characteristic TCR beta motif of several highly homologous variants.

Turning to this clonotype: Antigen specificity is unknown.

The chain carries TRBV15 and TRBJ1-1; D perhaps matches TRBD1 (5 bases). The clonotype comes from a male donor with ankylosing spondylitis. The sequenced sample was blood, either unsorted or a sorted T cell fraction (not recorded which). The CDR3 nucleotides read TGTGCCACCAGCAGAGATCCTCGGGGCCAGAACACTGAAGCTTTCTTT. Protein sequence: CATSRDPRGQNTEAFF.